This T cell receptor beta chain was captured by sequencing in a study of blood T cell repertoires in COVID-19. The overall study: From the United States, Italy and Spain came samples of acute and convalescent COVID-19.

The germline V gene has CDR1 KGHDR and CDR2 SFDVKD. The CDR3 loop spans 15 amino acids. The trim removed 4 bases at V and 2 bases at J, leaving 6 bases unmatched. In the authors' workflow: It was from reference gene primer amplification that nucleated cell counts were estimated. Measured with immunoSEQ multiplex PCR; TCRdb has only the in-frame clones, and not every one. For V, J and clone size, that table is used; D and trimming come from the DNA. The sample lists fewer than 300,000 clones, about four fifths seen once, with 5.7% in the top ten. The chain uses TRBV24-1 and TRBJ1-1; 7 nucleotides align to TRBD1. The clonotype was recovered from a man older than 75 with acute or convalescent COVID-19. Sequencing was performed on peripheral blood. The CDR3 loop reads CATSDSRQGNTEAFF. The DNA for the CDR3 is TGTGCCACCAGTGACTCTCGACAGGGTAACACTGAAGCTTTCTTT.